This is a list of T cell receptor beta chains from one sample in a study of PD-1 blockade in classical Hodgkin lymphoma. Only in-frame clones appear in the TCRdb table, and some are missing; sequencing was by immunoSEQ multiplex PCR. The sample records 17,000 or so clones, 75% to 90% being singletons. What was sequenced was peripheral blood mononuclear cells (PBMCs). Receptors originate from a human donor with classical Hodgkin lymphoma. Each CDR3 is given with its conserved first and last residue. A D gene is named only where the DNA matches it firmly. Part of the rows lack a size; the others show once, few, many or a class for expanded clones.

V gene	clone size	J gene	D gene	CDR3 protein	CDR3 DNA
TRBV28	.	TRBJ1-2	TRBD1	CASSPTRTGGYDTF	TGTGCCAGCAGTCCCACCCGGACAGGGGGCTACGACACCTTC
TRBV28	.	TRBJ1-2	.	CASRGGLYGYTF	TGTGCCAGCAGGGGCGGACTCTATGGCTACACCTTC
TRBV2	.	TRBJ1-4	.	CASSVQGFNEKLFF	TGTGCCAGCAGTGTTCAGGGGTTTAATGAAAAACTGTTTTTT
TRBV6-5	.	TRBJ2-2	TRBD1	CASRDSNTGELFF	TGTGCCAGCCGGGACAGTAACACCGGGGAGCTGTTTTTT
TRBV7-8	once	TRBJ1-5	TRBD1	CASSHDRGQPQHF	TGTGCCAGCAGCCACGACAGGGGTCAGCCCCAGCATTTT
TRBV5-1	.	TRBJ2-1	.	CASHNRRDQIATEQFF	TGCGCCAGCCATAATCGCCGGGACCAGATAGCGACGGAGCAGTTCTTC
TRBV19	.	TRBJ2-3	.	CASSIDQGTDTQYF	TGTGCCAGTAGTATAGATCAGGGGACAGATACGCAGTATTTT
TRBV5-6	few	TRBJ1-4	TRBD1	CASSLFMDRNEKLFF	TGTGCCAGCAGCTTGTTCATGGACAGGAATGAAAAACTGTTTTTT
TRBV5-6	.	TRBJ1-5	TRBD1	CASSTSTGGMQPQHF	TGTGCCAGCAGCACCTCGACAGGGGGCATGCAGCCCCAGCATTTT
TRBV7-2	.	TRBJ2-1	.	CASSFQATTVNEQFF	TGTGCCAGCAGCTTTCAGGCAACAACCGTGAATGAGCAGTTCTTC
TRBV7-2	.	TRBJ2-4	.	CASSFSIAKNIQYF	TGTGCCAGCAGCTTTTCGATAGCCAAAAACATTCAGTACTTC
TRBV11-3	.	TRBJ2-3	.	CASSLGAADTQYF	TGTGCCAGCAGCTTAGGAGCAGCAGATACGCAGTATTTT
TRBV6-5	.	TRBJ2-2	TRBD2	CASSSAGGLTGELFF	TGTGCCAGCAGTTCGGCGGGAGGATTGACCGGGGAGCTGTTTTTT
TRBV5-1	.	TRBJ1-2	.	CASSPFGEGQYGYTF	TGCGCCAGCAGCCCCTTCGGAGAGGGGCAGTATGGCTACACCTTC
TRBV7-9	.	TRBJ1-4	.	CASRGPLNEKLFF	TGTGCCAGCCGCGGACCCCTTAATGAAAAACTGTTTTTT
TRBV10-3	.	TRBJ2-7	.	CAISSGTSGLYEQYF	TGTGCCATCAGTTCCGGGACATCCGGATTGTACGAGCAGTACTTC